This T cell receptor beta chain is drawn from a study of shared clonotypes between healthy human individuals. The authors split each subset's genomic DNA evenly across several immunoSEQ plates. The protocol was immunoSEQ multiplex PCR, while the TCRdb copy is restricted to in-frame clones and leaves out a portion. The table has about 670,000 clones, less than 80% seen once. Donors comprised healthy HIV-negative adults lacking recent acute infections or vaccinations. CDR1 and CDR2 from the germline V gene are MGHRA and YSYEKL. Trimming removed 0 bases from V and 6 bases from J, with 18 bases in between. CDR3 size: 16 residues. Notes on this clone: The antigen is undetermined.

Study-wide points: Donors were few, which limited the genetic and exposure-history diversity represented.

The chain employs TRBV4-1 and TRBJ2-7, with D maybe TRBD1 (6 bases). Sequenced sample: memory CD4+ T cells sorted from blood. Subset specified: CD45RA-negative fraction. This TCR was recovered from a woman aged 25-40 years in good health. The CDR3 DNA reads TGCGCCAGCAGCCAAGATCAAGGGGGTCAGGGGATCGAGCAGTACTTC. This sequence encodes CASSQDQGGQGIEQYF.